This T cell receptor beta chain appears in the sequencing data of a study of blood T cell repertoires in COVID-19. Study in general: The cDNA or gDNA used as material had been derived from T cells, B-cell-depleted T cells, or PBMCs.

Libraries were prepared by immunoSEQ multiplex PCR; TCRdb keeps only in-frame clonotypes and omits some of them. In the table there are 150,000 or so clones, more than 65% of which are singletons. There are 15 residues in the CDR3. V was clipped by 5 bases and J by 4 bases, with 15 bases between them. CDR1 and CDR2 (germline): MDHEN, SYDVKM. The specimen sequenced was peripheral blood. This chain uses TRBV28 with TRBJ1-3, with D uncertain. The TCR comes from a woman aged 50 to 60 with acute or convalescent COVID-19. The CDR3 sequence is CASSTRPSWGNTIYF. CDR3 sequence (DNA): TGTGCCAGCAGTACCCGTCCTAGCTGGGGAAACACCATATATTTT.